This section outlines one T cell receptor (beta chain) sequence together with its context. In this sample, this clonotype turned up a few times. Its antigen remains undetermined. Per-nucleotide qualities are absent, and no much larger clonotype sits a single base away. The library was made by RACE. TCRdb shows the sequencer as NextSeq 500. Library preparation attached unique molecular identifiers to individual cDNA molecules for quantitative, reproducible TCR counting. On the study's bioinformatics: The median number of TCRs per sample was roughly 94,000, ranging from roughly 23,224 to 690,600. The Decombinator software suite was used to annotate the V, J and CDR3 of the TCR reads. Every sample was subsampled to the same number of TCRs (28,000) for the PS versus PT1 abundance plots. Expanded TCRs were defined as absent before sensitization and observed at least eight times at the 2-week time point. In TCRdb, the public reads were trimmed at Q25 with fastp and aligned with MiXCR, with productive beta chains retained. Rows with one shared CDR3 protein collapse into an entry with the most common genes and DNA. The V and J calls and clone size come from TCRdb's table, not from the authors' own analysis. Within this sample are fewer than 85,000 distinct CDR3 sequences, with 8.6% of them counted one time only. About 1.5% of the sample goes to the ten largest clones.

The sample's time point label, decoded: healthy volunteer bleed at 6 weeks. Total RNA was extracted from unfractionated whole blood that had been collected in Tempus Blood RNA tubes. Four or five healthy volunteers acted as controls for TCR sequencing and had blood drawn at day 0, 2 weeks and 6 weeks. The sample comes from a study of human T cells and chemical hapten exposure (dated by TCRdb to about 2021). Notes on the research overall: The libraries were sequenced as a pool, and the TCR yield per sample differed mostly because of small variations in library volumes within the pool. The study tracked peripheral blood TCR repertoire changes in vivo during primary and secondary sensitization to the hapten diphenylcyclopropenone (DPC) in alopecia patients. For every blood RNA sample, sequencing covered both the TCR alpha and TCR beta chains.

The paper as a whole reports these results and caveats: Repeated subsampling changed both the strength of the expansion versus patch-test correlation and the threshold at which that correlation became significant. DPC sensitization did not change how many TCRs were above 1 in 1000 frequency, and no evidence was found of alterations in global repertoire structure.

CDR1 and CDR2 are read off the germline V gene as KGHSH and LQKENI. Its CDR3 holds 15 amino acids, cysteine through phenylalanine. Only CDR3 DNA is held: 45 bases, read in frame from base 1. A distance of 14 bases separates the germline ends of V and J, which lose 3 bases and 8 bases respectively. The sequence is built from TRBV18 and TRBJ1-6; too little of a D gene remains to name it. This receptor was identified in a female donor in good health. Some clones in this sample may be carry-over from other donors' samples. The source material was whole blood. In nucleotides, the sequence is TGTGCCAGCTCACCCGCCCCGGGATTCGATTCACCCCTCCACTTT. Translated, this is CASSPAPGFDSPLHF.